The 17 T cell receptor beta chains reported below all come from one sample, sequenced in a study of shared clonotypes between healthy human individuals. Here immunoSEQ multiplex PCR was the method, and the copy in TCRdb shows in-frame clones only, minus some. The sample has approximately 640,000 clones, about 90% seen once. The sequenced sample was memory CD8+ T cells from PBMCs. The subset denotes: CD45RO+ cells pooled with CCR7-negative TemRA cells. The receptors here all came from a young man in good health. Some clones in this sample may be carry-over from other donors' samples.

This sequence joins TRBV7-8 and TRBJ1-5, with 9 positions matching TRBD1. The CDR3 is 15 residues long. V dropped 0 bases and J dropped 5; count of bases not matched to a gene: 2. Germline values: CDR1 SGHVS, CDR2 FQNEAQ. CDR3 nucleotides: TGTGCCAGCAGCTTAGCGACAGGGGGATATCAGCCCCAGCATTTT. Its protein is CASSLATGGYQPQHF.

The gene calls are TRBV28 and TRBJ2-7; D gene unclear. Germline assignment: CDR1 MDHEN and CDR2 SYDVKM. There are 15 residues in the CDR3. Trimming took off 7 bases at V and 2 bases at J, with 18 bases between the two ends. In DNA form, the CDR3 reads TGTGCCAGCACCACTCCGATCGTAAACACCTACGAGCAGTACTTC. It is translated as CASTTPIVNTYEQYF.

The chain recombines TRBV9 with TRBJ2-1, with D uncertain. The CDR3 consists of 14 residues. The germline gives CDR1 SGDLS, CDR2 YYNGEE. The V end lost 3 bases, the J end lost 4 bases, and 11 bases lay between the germline ends. The CDR3 reads CASSASLLYNEQFF. CDR3 in DNA: TGTGCCAGCAGCGCCTCTCTCCTGTACAATGAGCAGTTCTTC.

The gene calls are TRBV18 and TRBJ2-3; D gene unclear. The length of the CDR3 is 15 residues. CDR1 is KGHSH and CDR2 is LQKENI in the germline V gene. Trimming took off 4 bases at V and 0 bases at J, with 11 bases between the two ends. The CDR3 protein is CASSLQHTSTDTQYF. The DNA of the CDR3 is TGTGCCAGCTCACTGCAGCACACTAGCACAGATACGCAGTATTTT.

The chain joins TRBV4-3 to TRBJ2-7; the D gene is possibly TRBD2 (6 bases). The V gene lost 1 base and the J gene lost 3 bases, with 10 bases spanning the gap. The CDR3 totals 14 residues. CDR1 and CDR2 from the germline V gene are LGHNA and YSLEER. In DNA, the CDR3 is TGCGCCAGCAGCCAAGCACGGGGACTCTACGAGCAGTACTTC. Protein sequence: CASSQARGLYEQYF.

The rearrangement links TRBV4-1 to TRBJ1-6; D remains ambiguous. Germline CDR1 is MGHRA and CDR2 is YSYEKL. The CDR3 is made up of 17 amino acids. The germline V and J ends were trimmed by 0 bases and 9 bases, with 18 bases remaining between them. The CDR3 protein is CASSQEPAESGISPLHF. CDR3 DNA sequence: TGCGCCAGCAGCCAAGAACCTGCTGAAAGTGGAATTTCACCCCTCCACTTT.

The chain uses TRBV28 and TRBJ2-3, with a possible D match to TRBD1 (6 bases). Germline V lookup: CDR1 MDHEN, CDR2 SYDVKM. V lost 6 bases and J 4 bases, leaving 14 bases between the germline ends. The CDR3 contains 14 residues. The chain's CDR3 is CASRGQPQPDTQYF. In DNA, the CDR3 is TGTGCCAGCAGAGGACAGCCTCAGCCAGATACGCAGTATTTT. Looking up the rest from reference TRBV28 and TRBJ2-3 gives the full variable domain: DVKVTQSSRYLVKRTGEKVFLECVQDMDHENMFWYRQDPGLGLRLIYFSYDVKMKEKGDIPEGYSVSREKKERFSLILESASTNQTSMYLCASRGQPQPDTQYFGPGTRLTVL.

The rearrangement uses TRBV28 and TRBJ1-1; D may be TRBD1 (6 bases). The ends were cut back, 3 bases at V and 6 bases at J, with 8 bases in the middle. There are 12 residues in the CDR3. The V gene's germline CDR1 is MDHEN and CDR2 SYDVKM. This chain's CDR3 is CASSFRQAEAFF. The CDR3 nucleotides read TGTGCCAGCAGTTTCAGACAGGCTGAAGCTTTCTTT. The variable domain in full, completed from reference TRBV28 and TRBJ1-1, reads DVKVTQSSRYLVKRTGEKVFLECVQDMDHENMFWYRQDPGLGLRLIYFSYDVKMKEKGDIPEGYSVSREKKERFSLILESASTNQTSMYLCASSFRQAEAFFGQGTRLTVV.

This rearrangement joins TRBV5-4 to TRBJ2-1, with D hard to call. Germline values: CDR1 SGHNT, CDR2 YYREEE (reference sequence). CDR3 length: 13 amino acids. V was shortened by 1 base and J by 5 bases, with 7 bases between the two germline ends. CDR3 sequence: CASSLPMNNEQFF. The CDR3 nucleotides read TGTGCCAGCAGCTTGCCCATGAACAATGAGCAGTTCTTC.

The gene calls are TRBV9 and TRBJ2-1; TRBD1 agrees at 11 bases. The CDR3 consists of 16 residues. V shed 4 bases, J shed 9 bases, and the junction held 12 bases outside the gene matches. Germline assignment: CDR1 SGDLS and CDR2 YYNGEE. Here the CDR3 reads CASSLNRDRGSREQFF. The CDR3 bases are TGTGCCAGCAGCTTGAACCGGGACAGGGGGTCTCGTGAGCAGTTCTTC.

J is TRBJ2-5 and V is TRBV11-2; maybe TRBD1 (6 bases). The CDR3 is made up of 16 amino acids. V lost 5 bases to trimming and J lost 1 base, with 17 bases between them. Germline CDR1 is SGHAT and CDR2 is FQNNGV. CDR3 protein: CASSPEHRDPQETQYF. The CDR3 DNA reads as TGTGCCAGCAGCCCAGAACACAGGGACCCCCAAGAGACCCAGTACTTC. Combining the CDR3 with reference TRBV11-2 and TRBJ2-5 gives the whole variable domain EAGVAQSPRYKIIEKRQSVAFWCNPISGHATLYWYQQILGQGPKLLIQFQNNGVVDDSQLPKDRFSAERLKGVDSTLKIQPAKLEDSAVYLCASSPEHRDPQETQYFGPGTRLLVL.

V and J are TRBV4-3 and TRBJ1-1, with a tentative D call TRBD1 (6 bases). Trimming took 4 bases from V and 4 from J, leaving 16 bases between them. The CDR3 contains 15 residues. Germline CDR1 LGHNA, CDR2 YSLEER. The CDR3, as DNA: TGCGCCAGCAGCCGAAACAGGGTCACAGGCACTGAAGCTTTCTTT. Amino acids: CASSRNRVTGTEAFF.

The rearrangement joins TRBV4-1 to TRBJ2-7; tentative D call: TRBD2 (6 bases). Trimming took 3 bases from V and 3 from J, leaving 12 bases between them. The CDR3 runs 14 residues. Per germline, CDR1 MGHRA and CDR2 YSYEKL. CDR3 loop: CASSHRGLDYEQYF. The CDR3 DNA is TGCGCCAGCAGCCACCGGGGACTCGACTACGAGCAGTACTTC.

The V call is TRBV5-4, the J call TRBJ2-7; TRBD2 is a possible D gene (5 bases). Germline V gene sequence: CDR1 SGHNT, CDR2 YYREEE (reference sequence). The ends were cut back, 9 bases at V and 3 bases at J, with 16 bases in the middle. The CDR3 contains 13 residues. The DNA for the CDR3 is TGTGCCATCCAAGACCGGAGCGGCTACGAGCAGTACTTC. It encodes CAIQDRSGYEQYF.

The genes are TRBV29-1 and TRBJ1-1, with 8 bases fitting TRBD1. The trim removed 6 bases at V and 3 bases at J, leaving 6 bases unmatched. Germline lookup yields CDR1 SQVTM and CDR2 ANQGSEA. The CDR3 loop spans 13 amino acids. The chain's CDR3 is CSVRQGSYTEAFF. CDR3 DNA sequence: TGCAGCGTACGACAGGGGTCTTACACTGAAGCTTTCTTT.

This clone appeared a few times. The chain carries TRBV30 and TRBJ1-1; D may be TRBD1 (6 bases). The V end was cut by 1 base, the J end by 4 bases, with 13 bases between. This CDR3 is 14 amino acids long. Germline lookup yields CDR1 GTSNPN and CDR2 SVGIG (reference sequence). CDR3 region: CAWSAVGGATEAFF. The DNA of the CDR3 is TGTGCCTGGAGTGCAGTGGGGGGCGCCACTGAAGCTTTCTTT.

This chain uses TRBV5-4 with TRBJ2-7; the match to TRBD2 covers 7 bases. The V segment lost 2 bases and the J segment 7 bases; nucleotides outside the gene matches: 6. The CDR3 has 13 residues. CDR1 SGHNT and CDR2 YYREEE come from the germline V gene (reference sequence). CDR3 protein: CASSFGGAGEQYF. As DNA, the CDR3 is TGTGCCAGCAGCTTCGGGGGAGCGGGGGAGCAGTACTTC.